A single count supports the clone carrying this TCR beta chain. Its antigen is not known. Germline CDR1 and CDR2: LNHDA and SQIVND (reference sequence). The CDR3 is 17 residues long. With 10 bases clipped from V and 1 base from J, the junction kept 18 bases outside the gene matches. These data are taken from a study of shared clonotypes between healthy human individuals. Regarding the study as a whole: Rarefaction demonstrated incomplete sorted-subset sequencing despite large depth. Between a few donors, naive CD4 clonotypes were shared at a level of around 5.1%.

Only in-frame clones appear in the TCRdb table, and some are missing; sequencing was by immunoSEQ multiplex PCR. The table records about 1 million clones, around 74% of them present only once. The sequence came from a man between 18 and 35 years old in good health. Sequenced sample: memory CD4+ T cells sorted from blood. Described subset: CD45RA-negative fraction. The chain is built from TRBV19 and TRBJ1-2, with 7 bases lining up with TRBD1. CDR3 bases: TGTGCCACCAGGGGATCTGACACCCAGGGGGTTAACTATGGCTACACCTTC. Amino acid sequence: CATRGSDTQGVNYGYTF.